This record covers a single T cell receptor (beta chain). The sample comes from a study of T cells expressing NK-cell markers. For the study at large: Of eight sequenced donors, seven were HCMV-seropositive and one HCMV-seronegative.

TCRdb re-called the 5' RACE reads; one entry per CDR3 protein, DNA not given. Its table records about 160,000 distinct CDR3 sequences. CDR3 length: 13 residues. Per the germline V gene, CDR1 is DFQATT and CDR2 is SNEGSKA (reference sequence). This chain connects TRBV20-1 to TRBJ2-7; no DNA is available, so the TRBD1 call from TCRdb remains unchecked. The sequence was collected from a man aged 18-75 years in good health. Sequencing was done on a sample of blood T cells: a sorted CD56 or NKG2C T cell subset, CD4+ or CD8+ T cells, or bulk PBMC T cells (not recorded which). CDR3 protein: CSANRDSTYEQYF.